Shown below are 5 T cell receptor beta chains from a single sample sequenced in a study of OX40 agonist ivuxolimab in advanced cancers. Here immunoSEQ multiplex PCR was the method, and the copy in TCRdb shows in-frame clones only, minus some. Among approximately 50,000 clones, 85% were seen once, and the ten largest hold 2.8%. The starting material was CD4+ or CD8+ T cells sorted from blood, obtained in a trial of the OX40 agonist ivuxolimab. These receptors were obtained from an adult with an advanced solid tumor such as melanoma, head and neck, liver or kidney cancer.

The V call is TRBV6-6, the J call TRBJ1-4; possibly TRBD1 for D (6 bases). Germline V gene sequence: CDR1 MNHNY, CDR2 SVGAGI (reference sequence). The CDR3 length is 15 residues. Trimming shortened V by 7 bases and J by 3 bases, and 15 bases separated the two germline ends. The CDR3 here is CASTLTGAANEKLFF. CDR3 nucleotides: TGTGCCAGCACCCTAACGGGGGCGGCTAATGAAAAACTGTTTTTT.

This clone was seen once. The chain uses TRBV6-5 and TRBJ2-7; 8 bases agree with TRBD1. Unmatched junction bases numbered 6, after V lost 0 bases and J lost 5 bases. Germline CDR1 reads MNHEY; CDR2 reads SVGAGI. The CDR3 loop spans 15 amino acids. The CDR3 reads CASSYSEGQVDEQYF. The CDR3 region has the DNA TGTGCCAGCAGTTACTCAGAGGGACAGGTAGACGAGCAGTACTTC.

This chain uses TRBV7-6 with TRBJ2-5; D is tentatively TRBD1 or TRBD2 (5 bases each). The CDR3 totals 14 residues. Between the trimmed V and J ends, which lost 3 bases and 5 bases, there was a span of 13 bases. Germline V CDR1 and CDR2: SGHVS, FNYEAQ. The CDR3 reads CASSFGATRETQYF. CDR3 nucleotide sequence: TGTGCCAGCAGCTTCGGGGCTACCCGGGAGACCCAGTACTTC.

V and J are TRBV5-6 and TRBJ2-3, with 15 bases fitting TRBD2. Germline CDR1 and CDR2: SGHDT and YYEEEE. This CDR3 has 18 amino acids. With V trimmed by 2 bases and J by 8 bases, 12 bases remained unmatched. Here the CDR3 reads CASSFSPGLAGGVGTQYF. The CDR3 nucleotides are TGTGCCAGCAGCTTCTCACCGGGACTAGCGGGGGGTGTTGGTACGCAGTATTTT. Looking up the rest from reference TRBV5-6 and TRBJ2-3 gives the full variable domain: DAGVTQSPTHLIKTRGQQVTLRCSPKSGHDTVSWYQQALGQGPQFIFQYYEEEERQRGNFPDRFSGHQFPNYSSELNVNALLLGDSALYLCASSFSPGLAGGVGTQYFGPGTRLTVL.

CDR3 in DNA: TGTGCCAGCAGTGAAACGACAGTCAATTCACCCCTCCACTTT. This codes for CASSETTVNSPLHF. This chain joins TRBV6-1 and TRBJ1-6, with TRBD1 as a possible D gene (5 bases). CDR3 length: 14 residues. Looked up from germline, CDR1 is MNHNS and CDR2 is SASEGT. V dropped 2 bases and J dropped 7 bases, with 9 bases sitting between them.